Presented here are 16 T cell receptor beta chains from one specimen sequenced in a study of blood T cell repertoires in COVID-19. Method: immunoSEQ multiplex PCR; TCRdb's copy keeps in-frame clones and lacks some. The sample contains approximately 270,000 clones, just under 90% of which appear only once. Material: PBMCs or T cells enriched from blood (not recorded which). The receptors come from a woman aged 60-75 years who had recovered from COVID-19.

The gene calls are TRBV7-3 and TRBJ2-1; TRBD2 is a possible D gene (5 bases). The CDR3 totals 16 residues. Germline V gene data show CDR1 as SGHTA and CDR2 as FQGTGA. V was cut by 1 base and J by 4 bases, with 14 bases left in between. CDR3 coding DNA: TGTGCCAGCAGCTTAAGCGCGGGTAGTTTTTACAATGAGCAGTTCTTC. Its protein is CASSLSAGSFYNEQFF. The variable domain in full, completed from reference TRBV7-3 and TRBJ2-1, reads GAGVSQTPSNKVTEKGKYVELRCDPISGHTALYWYRQSLGQGPEFLIYFQGTGAADDSGLPNDRFFAVRPEGSVSTLKIQRTERGDSAVYLCASSLSAGSFYNEQFFGPGTRLTVL.

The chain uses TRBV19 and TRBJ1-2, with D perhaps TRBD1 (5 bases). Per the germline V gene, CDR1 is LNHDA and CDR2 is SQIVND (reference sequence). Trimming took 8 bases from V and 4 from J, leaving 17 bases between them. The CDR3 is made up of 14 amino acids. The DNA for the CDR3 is TGTGCCAGTTCGTTGGGACTTACGACCTATGGCTACACCTTC. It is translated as CASSLGLTTYGYTF.

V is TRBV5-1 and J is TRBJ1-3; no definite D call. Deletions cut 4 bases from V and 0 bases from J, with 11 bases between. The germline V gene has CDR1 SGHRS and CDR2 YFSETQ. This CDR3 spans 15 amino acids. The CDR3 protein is CASSPLVGSGNTIYF. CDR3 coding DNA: TGCGCCAGCAGCCCCCTTGTCGGCTCTGGAAACACCATATATTTT. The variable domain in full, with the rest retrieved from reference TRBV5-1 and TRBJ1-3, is KAGVTQTPRYLIKTRGQQVTLSCSPISGHRSVSWYQQTPGQGLQFLFEYFSETQRNKGNFPGRFSGRQFSNSRSEMNVSTLELGDSALYLCASSPLVGSGNTIYFGEGSWLTVV.

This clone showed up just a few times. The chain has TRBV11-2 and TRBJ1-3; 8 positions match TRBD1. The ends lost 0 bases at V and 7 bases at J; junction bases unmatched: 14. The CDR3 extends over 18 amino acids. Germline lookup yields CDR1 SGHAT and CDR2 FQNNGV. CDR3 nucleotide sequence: TGTGCCAGCAGCTTAGACGGGGCAGGGGGCTCATCTTGGAACACCATATATTTT. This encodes CASSLDGAGGSSWNTIYF.

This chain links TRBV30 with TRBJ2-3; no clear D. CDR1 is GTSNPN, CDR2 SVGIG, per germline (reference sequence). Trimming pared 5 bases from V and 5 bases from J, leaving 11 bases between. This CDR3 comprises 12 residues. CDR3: CAWAPVRDTQYF. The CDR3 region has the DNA TGTGCCTGGGCACCGGTCCGAGATACGCAGTATTTT.

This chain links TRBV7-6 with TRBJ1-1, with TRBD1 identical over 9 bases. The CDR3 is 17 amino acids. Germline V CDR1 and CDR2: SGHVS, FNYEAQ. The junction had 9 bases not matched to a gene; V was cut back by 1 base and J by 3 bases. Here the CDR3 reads CASSLGDRAVVYTEAFF. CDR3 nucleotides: TGTGCCAGCAGCTTAGGGGACAGGGCGGTAGTGTACACTGAAGCTTTCTTT.

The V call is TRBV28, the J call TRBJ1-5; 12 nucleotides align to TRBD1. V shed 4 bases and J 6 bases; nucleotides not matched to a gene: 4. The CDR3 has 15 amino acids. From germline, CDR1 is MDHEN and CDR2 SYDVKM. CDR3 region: CASSSGQGARQPQHF. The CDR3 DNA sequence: TGTGCCAGCAGTTCGGGACAGGGGGCGCGTCAGCCCCAGCATTTT.

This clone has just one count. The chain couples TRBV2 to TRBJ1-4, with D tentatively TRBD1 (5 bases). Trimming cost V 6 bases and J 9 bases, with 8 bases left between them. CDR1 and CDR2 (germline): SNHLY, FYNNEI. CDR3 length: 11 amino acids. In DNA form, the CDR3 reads TGTGCCAGCAGCCCAGGGCAAAAACTGTTTTTT. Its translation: CASSPGQKLFF.

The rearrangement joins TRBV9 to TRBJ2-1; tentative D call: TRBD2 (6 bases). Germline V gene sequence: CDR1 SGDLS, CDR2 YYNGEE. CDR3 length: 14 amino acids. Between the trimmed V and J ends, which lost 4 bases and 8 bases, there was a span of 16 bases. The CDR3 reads CASSPRAGLDEQFF. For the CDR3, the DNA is TGTGCCAGCAGCCCCCGGGCGGGACTCGATGAGCAGTTCTTC. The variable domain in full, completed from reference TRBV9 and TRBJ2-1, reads DSGVTQTPKHLITATGQRVTLRCSPRSGDLSVYWYQQSLDQGLQFLIQYYNGEERAKGNILERFSAQQFPDLHSELNLSSLELGDSALYFCASSPRAGLDEQFFGPGTRLTVL.

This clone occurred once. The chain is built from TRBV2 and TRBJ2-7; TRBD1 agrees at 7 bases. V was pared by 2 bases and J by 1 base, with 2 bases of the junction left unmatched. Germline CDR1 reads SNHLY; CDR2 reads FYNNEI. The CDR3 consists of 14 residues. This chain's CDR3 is CASSELTGSYEQYF. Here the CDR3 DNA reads TGTGCCAGCAGTGAACTGACAGGGTCCTACGAGCAGTACTTC. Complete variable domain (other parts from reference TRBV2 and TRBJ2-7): EPEVTQTPSHQVTQMGQEVILRCVPISNHLYFYWYRQILGQKVEFLVSFYNNEISEKSEIFDDQFSVERPDGSNFTLKIRSTKLEDSAMYFCASSELTGSYEQYFGPGTRLTVT.

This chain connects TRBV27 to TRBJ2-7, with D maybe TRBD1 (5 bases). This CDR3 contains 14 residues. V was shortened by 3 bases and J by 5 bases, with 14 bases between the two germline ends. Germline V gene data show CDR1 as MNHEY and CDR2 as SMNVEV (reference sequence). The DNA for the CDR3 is TGTGCCAGCAGTTTTAGGGGCCCCTCAGACGAGCAGTACTTC. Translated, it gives CASSFRGPSDEQYF.

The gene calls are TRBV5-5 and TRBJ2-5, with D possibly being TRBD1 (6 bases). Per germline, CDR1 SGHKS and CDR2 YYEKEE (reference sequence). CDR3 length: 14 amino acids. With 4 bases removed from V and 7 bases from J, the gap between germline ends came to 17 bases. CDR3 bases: TGTGCCAGCAGCCCATCCGCGGACAGTCCGACCCAGTACTTC. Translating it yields CASSPSADSPTQYF.

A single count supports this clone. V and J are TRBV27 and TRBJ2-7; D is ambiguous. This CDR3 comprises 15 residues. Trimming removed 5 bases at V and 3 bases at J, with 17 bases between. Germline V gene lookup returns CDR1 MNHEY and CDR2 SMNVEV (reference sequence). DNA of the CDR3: TGTGCCAGCAGTCCCCCGATGAGGCCAGTCTACGAGCAGTACTTC. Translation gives CASSPPMRPVYEQYF.

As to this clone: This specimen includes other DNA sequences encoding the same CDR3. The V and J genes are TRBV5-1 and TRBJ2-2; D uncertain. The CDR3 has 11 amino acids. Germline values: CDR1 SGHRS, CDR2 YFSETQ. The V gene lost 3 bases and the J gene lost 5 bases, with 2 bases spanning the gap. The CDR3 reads CASSSTGELFF. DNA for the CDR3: TGCGCCAGCAGCTCTACCGGGGAGCTGTTTTTT.

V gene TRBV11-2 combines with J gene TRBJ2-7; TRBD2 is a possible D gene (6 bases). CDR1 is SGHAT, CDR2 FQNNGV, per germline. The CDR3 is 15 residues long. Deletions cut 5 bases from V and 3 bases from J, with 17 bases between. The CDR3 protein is CASSGKTSPYYEQYF. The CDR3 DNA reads TGTGCCAGCAGCGGTAAGACTAGTCCGTACTACGAGCAGTACTTC.

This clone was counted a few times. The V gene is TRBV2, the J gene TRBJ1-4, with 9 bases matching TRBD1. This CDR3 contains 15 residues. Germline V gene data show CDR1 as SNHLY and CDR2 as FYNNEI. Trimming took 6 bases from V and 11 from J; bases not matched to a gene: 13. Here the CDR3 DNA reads TGTGCCAGCAGCCAAAGGGGACAGGGTTTAGAGAAACTGTTTTTT. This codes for CASSQRGQGLEKLFF.